The present T cell receptor (beta chain) was sequenced within a study of cytomegalovirus exposure and HLA in healthy donors. Study-wide results and limits: The classifier reportedly diagnosed cytomegalovirus status with high sensitivity and specificity. Overall, approximately 180 TCR beta chains were annotated as cytomegalovirus-associated.

Worth noting for this clone: As yet, its antigen is unknown.

Profiling relied on immunoSEQ multiplex PCR, and the TCRdb table lists in-frame clones only, not all of them. The top ten clones hold less than 8% of a sample with about 130,000 clones, 90% of them seen once. The receptor was derived from a woman between 25 and 40 years old in good health and CMV-seropositive. Sequencing was done on a sample of PBMCs.

CDR3 in amino acids: CASSGASGSPGSTQYF. The DNA for the CDR3 is TGTGCCAGCAGTGGGGCTAGCGGGTCCCCAGGGAGTACGCAGTATTTT. V usage is TRBV2 and J usage is TRBJ2-3, with 8 bases that match TRBD2. The CDR3 extends over 16 amino acids. Trimming took 4 bases from V and 8 from J; bases not matched to a gene: 14. Germline V gene data show CDR1 as SNHLY and CDR2 as FYNNEI.